This paragraph covers one TCR beta chain sequence. Its antigen remains unidentified. The junction shows a germline mismatch at one end, possibly a read error. CDR3 and TCR beta VDJ profiling relied on a genomic DNA template. TCRdb passed the reads through MiXCR, listing each CDR3 protein once. The sample shows 160,000 or so distinct CDR3 sequences, more than 45% of them seen only once. The V gene's germline CDR1 is SGHDT and CDR2 YYEEEE. This CDR3 is 12 amino acids long. The data stem from a study of CD8+CD57+ T cells in acquired aplastic anemia. In the study overall: Quantities of DNA derived from sorted CD4+ and CD8+ cells averaged approximately 3 ug.

Study-level results: Patients shared under 30 CD8+ CDR3 sequences with controls.

Whoever was chosen for sequencing had shown CD8+CD57+ cell expansion by flow cytometry. No patient had been given any therapy when blood was sampled. The chain carries TRBV5-6 and TRBJ1-2; 8 bases line up with TRBD1. This sequence originates from a human donor with aplastic anemia. The specimen sequenced was sorted CD4+, CD8+, or CD8+CD57+ T cells (not recorded which) from PBMCs. CDR3 nucleotide sequence: TGTGCCTGCAGCTTCGGGACAGGCGGCCACACCTTC. Its translation is CACSFGTGGHTF.